This TCR beta chain emerged from a study of blood T cell repertoires in COVID-19. V was pared by 2 bases and J by 2 bases, with 3 bases of the junction left unmatched. CDR1 is PRHDT, CDR2 FYEKMQ, per germline (reference sequence). CDR3 length: 14 amino acids. Researchers sorted participants into cohorts using their self-reported clinical history. The authors' processing: The assay estimated nucleated cells by amplifying reference gene primers. TCRdb keeps only in-frame clones here, not all; method: immunoSEQ multiplex PCR. V, J and clone size reflect that table, while D and trimming were determined from the DNA. The table has roughly 200,000 clones, about 84% seen once.

Sample: PBMCs or T cells enriched from blood (not recorded which). This receptor was obtained from a man in his forties with acute COVID-19. The gene calls are TRBV13 and TRBJ2-7; TRBD1 matches at 7 bases. The CDR3 DNA reads as TGTGCCAGCAGCTTACGACAGGGAACCTACGAGCAGTACTTC. Protein: CASSLRQGTYEQYF. Drawing the rest from reference TRBV13 and TRBJ2-7, the complete variable domain is AAGVIQSPRHLIKEKRETATLKCYPIPRHDTVYWYQQGPGQDPQFLISFYEKMQSDKGSIPDRFSAQQFSDYHSELNMSSLELGDSALYFCASSLRQGTYEQYFGPGTRLTVT.